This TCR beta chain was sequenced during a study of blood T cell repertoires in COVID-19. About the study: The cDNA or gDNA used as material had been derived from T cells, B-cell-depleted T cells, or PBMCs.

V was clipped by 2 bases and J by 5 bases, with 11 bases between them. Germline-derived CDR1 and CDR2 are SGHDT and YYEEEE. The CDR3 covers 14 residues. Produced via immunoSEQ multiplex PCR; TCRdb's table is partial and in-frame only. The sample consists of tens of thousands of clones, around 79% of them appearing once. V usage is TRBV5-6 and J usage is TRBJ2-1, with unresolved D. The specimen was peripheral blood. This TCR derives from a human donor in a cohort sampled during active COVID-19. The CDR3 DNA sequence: TGTGCCAGCAGCTTTCGAAACTACCACAATGAGCAGTTCTTC. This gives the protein CASSFRNYHNEQFF.